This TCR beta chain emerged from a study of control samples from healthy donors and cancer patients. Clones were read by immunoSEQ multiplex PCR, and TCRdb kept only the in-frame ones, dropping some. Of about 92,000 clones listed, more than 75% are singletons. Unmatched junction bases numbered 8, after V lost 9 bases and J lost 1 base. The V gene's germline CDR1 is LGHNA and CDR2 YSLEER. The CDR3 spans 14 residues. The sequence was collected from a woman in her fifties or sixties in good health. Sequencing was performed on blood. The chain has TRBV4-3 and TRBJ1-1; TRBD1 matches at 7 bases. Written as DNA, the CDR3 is TGCGCCAGATTATCCGGGACAGCGAACACTGAAGCTTTCTTT. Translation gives CARLSGTANTEAFF.